The rows below give T cell receptor beta chains drawn from one sample of a study of shared clonotypes between healthy human individuals. The repertoire was sequenced with immunoSEQ multiplex PCR; TCRdb's copy has only in-frame clones and lacks some. The sample consists of approximately 2,200,000 clones, just over 90% of them appearing once. Specimen: naive CD8+ T cells from PBMCs. The receptors originated from a man younger than 35 in good health. Some clones in this sample may be carry-over from other donors' samples. Both conserved end residues are part of each CDR3. D genes are given only for firm matches. Size tells how often a clone was seen (once, few, many) or the class of an expanded clone, and some rows leave it out.

>TRBJ2-1|TRBD2|.|TRBV7-9|14
TGTGCCAGCAGCCCGACTAGCGGGCCCAATGAGCAGTTCTTC
CASSPTSGPNEQFF
>TRBJ2-7|.|.|TRBV9|15
TGTGCCAGCAGCGCGACACCTGACGGGGCCTACGAGCAGTACTTC
CASSATPDGAYEQYF
>TRBJ2-7|.|.|TRBV5-1|13
TGCGCCAGCAGCGCGGACAGTCGGAGTGAGCAGTACTTC
CASSADSRSEQYF
>TRBJ2-3|.|.|TRBV11-2|15
TGTGCCAGCAGCTTAGATCGTTCAGGCACAGATACGCAGTATTTT
CASSLDRSGTDTQYF
>TRBJ1-1|TRBD1|.|TRBV19|15
TGTGCCAGTAGAAACCCGACAGGGGGGAACACTGAAGCTTTCTTT
CASRNPTGGNTEAFF
>TRBJ2-7|TRBD1|.|TRBV5-1|14
TGCGCCACCGCACCGGACAGGGACTCCTACGAGCAGTACTTC
CATAPDRDSYEQYF
>TRBJ2-3|TRBD2|.|TRBV27|14
TGTGCCAGCAGTCCCCGACTAGCCGGGGATACGCAGTATTTT
CASSPRLAGDTQYF
>TRBJ2-1|TRBD2|.|TRBV5-1|18
TGCGCCAGCAGCTTGTCCCCCCTAGCGGGAGTGAATTACAATGAGCAGTTCTTC
CASSLSPLAGVNYNEQFF
>TRBJ1-4|.|.|TRBV28|16
TGTGCCAGCAGTTTCAGGCAGGGAGCAACTAATGAAAAACTGTTTTTT
CASSFRQGATNEKLFF
>TRBJ2-7|.|.|TRBV19|12
TGTGCCAGTAGTATTACTGGCGACGAGCAGTACTTC
CASSITGDEQYF
>TRBJ2-7|.|.|TRBV7-3|16
TGTGCCAGCAGCTTAGTGCGCGAGGGTGTTGGAAACGAGCAGTACTTC
CASSLVREGVGNEQYF
>TRBJ1-2|.|.|TRBV28|14
TGTGCCAGCAGTTTTTCCGGACGGAACTATGGCTACACCTTC
CASSFSGRNYGYTF
>TRBJ1-2|.|.|TRBV2|14
TGTGCCAGCAGTGAACGGCAGAAATACTATGGCTACACCTTC
CASSERQKYYGYTF
>TRBJ2-7|.|.|TRBV11-3|13
TGTGCCAGCAGCTCCACCCCCGGGTACGAGCAGTACTTC
CASSSTPGYEQYF
>TRBJ2-1|TRBD2|.|TRBV19|15
TGTGCCAGTAGTATAGTAGGACTAGCCTTAAATGAGCAGTTCTTC
CASSIVGLALNEQFF
>TRBJ2-7|.|.|TRBV29-1|12
TGCAGCGTTGAAGACTGGGGCTCCGAGCAGTACTTC
CSVEDWGSEQYF
>TRBJ2-1|TRBD1|.|TRBV18|15
TGTGCCAGCTCACCACCGGGGACAGGTAACAATGAGCAGTTCTTC
CASSPPGTGNNEQFF
>TRBJ2-1|.|.|TRBV14|14
TGTGCCAGCAGCCAAGGGGACCGTGGCAATGAGCAGTTCTTC
CASSQGDRGNEQFF
>TRBJ2-7|TRBD2|.|TRBV11-2|15
TGTGCCAGCAGCCTAGGACTAGCGGACTCCTACGAGCAGTACTTC
CASSLGLADSYEQYF
>TRBJ2-2|.|.|TRBV27|15
TGTGCCAGCAGTTTAGACGCAACGAACACCGGGGAGCTGTTTTTT
CASSLDATNTGELFF
>TRBJ1-5|.|.|TRBV6-5|15
TGTGCCAGCAAACCCGCTAGGTATAGCAATCAGCCCCAGCATTTT
CASKPARYSNQPQHF
>TRBJ2-7|TRBD2|.|TRBV19|15
TGTGCCAGTAGTATAGGCCGGGACTACTCCTACGAGCAGTACTTC
CASSIGRDYSYEQYF
>TRBJ2-4|.|.|TRBV5-1|14
TGCGCCAGCAGCTTGGGGCTGGCCAAAAACATTCAGTACTTC
CASSLGLAKNIQYF
>TRBJ2-7|TRBD1|.|TRBV10-3|13
TGTGCCATCAGTGAAGGACAGGCCTACGAGCAGTACTTC
CAISEGQAYEQYF
>TRBJ2-1|TRBD2|.|TRBV5-8|15
TGTGCCAGCAGCTTGGAACTAGCGGCCTACAATGAGCAGTTCTTC
CASSLELAAYNEQFF
>TRBJ2-2|.|.|TRBV5-1|13
TGCGCCAGCAGCCCTACAGGGCCCGGGGAGCTGTTTTTT
CASSPTGPGELFF
>TRBJ2-3|TRBD2|.|TRBV19|14
TGTGCCAGTAATTGGCGGGGGGCCACAGATACGCAGTATTTT
CASNWRGATDTQYF
>TRBJ1-1|.|.|TRBV19|15
TGTGCCAGTAGTATAGTCCCCGGTTCCAACACTGAAGCTTTCTTT
CASSIVPGSNTEAFF
>TRBJ2-1|TRBD2|.|TRBV7-9|15
TGTGCCAGCAGCCCGAGCGGGAGCTCCTACAATGAGCAGTTCTTC
CASSPSGSSYNEQFF
>TRBJ2-1|.|.|TRBV5-4|16
TGTGCCAGCAGCGGAAACAGGGAAACATCCTACAATGAGCAGTTCTTC
CASSGNRETSYNEQFF
>TRBJ2-3|TRBD1|.|TRBV6-5|15
TGTGCCAGCAGCTCAACAGGGGGAACAACAGATACGCAGTATTTT
CASSSTGGTTDTQYF
>TRBJ1-1|.|few|TRBV15|13
TGTGCCACCAGCAGTCGGACGGGCACTGAAGCTTTCTTT
CATSSRTGTEAFF
>TRBJ1-4|.|once|TRBV7-9|13
TGTGCCAGCAGCTTACCCACTCTTGGGGGGCTGTTTTTT
CASSLPTLGGLFF
>TRBJ2-1|.|.|TRBV19|13
TGTGCCAGTAGCTTCGGCTCACGCAATGAGCAGTTCTTC
CASSFGSRNEQFF
>TRBJ2-3|.|.|TRBV5-8|15
TGTGCCAGCAGCTCCGGGGCCCGGAGCACAGATACGCAGTATTTT
CASSSGARSTDTQYF
>TRBJ2-7|.|.|TRBV9|12
TGTGCCAGCAGCCCAAGCTCCTACGAGCAGTACTTC
CASSPSSYEQYF
>TRBJ1-1|.|.|TRBV11-2|12
TGTGCCAGCAGCTTATTCGGCGCTGAAGCTTTCTTT
CASSLFGAEAFF
>TRBJ2-7|TRBD2|.|TRBV5-6|18
TGTGCCAGCAGCTTGGGTAGCGGGAGGGCCGAAAGCTCCTACGAGCAGTACTTC
CASSLGSGRAESSYEQYF
>TRBJ2-7|TRBD1|.|TRBV25-1|16
TGTGCCAGCAGTGGCCGAGGGGGCGTCACGGCCGACGAGCAGTACTTC
CASSGRGGVTADEQYF
>TRBJ2-7|.|.|TRBV28|14
TGTGCCAGCAGGAAACCTTCGAATTCCTACGAGCAGTACTTC
CASRKPSNSYEQYF
>TRBJ1-1|.|.|TRBV7-9|14
TGTGCCAGCAGCTCTTCCGGAGAGAACACTGAAGCTTTCTTT
CASSSSGENTEAFF
>TRBJ2-7|TRBD2|.|TRBV7-2|15
TGTGCCAGCAGGCGGACTAGCGGGATGATCTACGAGCAGTACTTC
CASRRTSGMIYEQYF
>TRBJ2-2|.|.|TRBV11-3|14
TGTGCCAGCAGCCTCCCGGGGGCGCACGGGGAGCTGTTTTTT
CASSLPGAHGELFF